Given below is one T cell receptor beta chain in context. What it binds is unknown. The data were obtained in a study of cytomegalovirus exposure and HLA in healthy donors. Overall study results and limits: A later analysis reportedly identified an Asian-associated ancestry cluster as carrying fewer N-insertions than the roughly 670-donor mean.

Vbeta (60) and Jbeta (13) primers were used in the PCR. TCRdb's table, derived via immunoSEQ multiplex PCR, lists solely in-frame clones and lacks some. The profile shows about 130,000 clones, around 80% of them singletons. The CDR3 length is 16 residues. J lost 3 bases, V lost 5 bases, and 10 bases had no gene match. Germline-derived CDR1 and CDR2 are SEHNR and FQNEAQ (reference sequence). Sequenced input: PBMCs. The gene calls are TRBV7-9 and TRBJ2-1, with 7 bases aligning to TRBD1. This TCR was recovered from a woman between 18 and 29 years old in good health and CMV-seropositive. The CDR3 is CASSPPGTANYNEQFF. In DNA form, the CDR3 reads TGTGCCAGCAGCCCTCCGGGGACAGCTAACTACAATGAGCAGTTCTTC.